A single sample is the source of the 19 T cell receptor beta chains below, sequenced in a study of read filtering for tumor transcriptome and immune sequencing. This library used roughly 430 ng RNA and molecular barcoded adaptors spanning alpha/delta and beta/gamma chains. TCRdb reprocessed the reads with MiXCR, giving one entry per CDR3 protein. The sample lists about 86,000 distinct CDR3 sequences; roughly an eighth were seen once. The sequenced sample consisted of a population of CD138-negative cells sorted from bone marrow. Receptors were obtained from a donor older than 35 with multiple myeloma.

This clonotype was found many times. This sequence joins TRBV29-1 and TRBJ2-7; 8 positions match TRBD2. The CDR3 has 15 amino acids. V was pared by 4 bases and J by 2 bases, with 10 bases of the junction left unmatched. CDR1 and CDR2 from the germline V gene are SQVTM and ANQGSEA. CDR3: CSVGGPREATYEQYF. Written as DNA, the CDR3 is TGCAGCGTTGGAGGCCCGCGGGAGGCAACCTACGAGCAGTACTTC.

This clonotype was seen repeatedly, ten times or more. This chain joins TRBV9 and TRBJ2-1; 10 bases line up with TRBD1. This CDR3 contains 16 residues. Germline V CDR1 and CDR2: SGDLS, YYNGEE. The V segment lost 0 bases and the J segment 4 bases; nucleotides outside the gene matches: 4. The CDR3 region has the DNA TGTGCCAGCAGCGTAGGGGGGACAGGGGCGTACAATGAGCAGTTCTTC. Protein: CASSVGGTGAYNEQFF. Full variable domain (rest looked up from reference TRBV9 and TRBJ2-1): DSGVTQTPKHLITATGQRVTLRCSPRSGDLSVYWYQQSLDQGLQFLIQYYNGEERAKGNILERFSAQQFPDLHSELNLSSLELGDSALYFCASSVGGTGAYNEQFFGPGTRLTVL.

In its sample, this clonotype was seen many times. The chain combines TRBV28 with TRBJ2-5, with D hard to call. Looked up from germline, CDR1 is MDHEN and CDR2 is SYDVKM. Trimming stripped 6 bases from V and 5 bases from J, with 13 bases between. The CDR3 sequence is 13 residues long. The chain's CDR3 is CASSLGTVETQYF. The CDR3 bases are TGTGCCAGCAGCCTGGGAACAGTGGAGACCCAGTACTTC. Supplemented by reference TRBV28 and TRBJ2-5, the full variable domain reads DVKVTQSSRYLVKRTGEKVFLECVQDMDHENMFWYRQDPGLGLRLIYFSYDVKMKEKGDIPEGYSVSREKKERFSLILESASTNQTSMYLCASSLGTVETQYFGPGTRLLVL.

This clonotype has at least ten counts. The chain recombines TRBV5-1 with TRBJ2-5; D tentatively reads TRBD1 or TRBD2 (5 bases each). This CDR3 is 14 amino acids long. Trimming took off 6 bases at V and 5 bases at J, with 17 bases between the two ends. CDR1 is SGHRS, CDR2 YFSETQ, per germline. In nucleotides, the CDR3 is TGCGCCAGCACTTTTGAGGGGAATTTGGAGACCCAGTACTTC. Translation: CASTFEGNLETQYF.

The table lists this clonotype with many counts. The J gene is TRBJ2-2, the V gene TRBV11-2; perhaps TRBD2 as D (5 bases). V was shortened by 4 bases and J by 0 bases, with 12 bases between the two germline ends. CDR1 and CDR2 from the germline V gene are SGHAT and FQNNGV. The CDR3 length is 16 residues. CDR3 protein: CASSYRGSSNTGELFF. CDR3 DNA sequence: TGTGCCAGCAGCTACAGAGGGAGTTCGAACACCGGGGAGCTGTTTTTT.

This clonotype was picked up many times. J is TRBJ2-1 and V is TRBV7-9; D is unresolved. Deletions cut 5 bases from V and 6 bases from J, with 14 bases between. CDR3 size: 14 residues. Looked up from germline, CDR1 is SEHNR and CDR2 is FQNEAQ (reference sequence). This chain's CDR3 is CASSGTTGTNEQFF. Here the CDR3 DNA reads TGTGCCAGCAGCGGTACGACGGGTACCAATGAGCAGTTCTTC.

This clonotype was counted many times. The chain links TRBV6-1 to TRBJ1-1; D ambiguous. This CDR3 has 13 residues. Trimming stripped 8 bases from V and 1 base from J, with 11 bases between. The V gene's germline CDR1 is MNHNS and CDR2 SASEGT. The CDR3 protein is CASPGLGNTEAFF. DNA for the CDR3: TGTGCCAGCCCGGGGTTGGGGAACACTGAAGCTTTCTTT.

This clonotype occurred once. Given a far larger clone just one base away, this is likely a sequencing read error. The final CDR3 position lacks the conserved phenylalanine or tryptophan, pointing to a likely read error. The chain joins TRBV7-4 to TRBJ1-2, with D unresolved. Germline V gene data show CDR1 as SGHVT and CDR2 as SQSDAQ. V lost 4 bases and J lost 6, with 12 bases in between. This CDR3 spans 13 amino acids. CDR3 in amino acids: CASSSEIGDGYTL. The DNA of the CDR3 is TGTGCCAGCAGCTCCGAGATTGGGGATGGCTACACCCTC.

This clonotype was seen at least ten times. The chain employs TRBV20-1 and TRBJ2-5, with unresolved D. Germline V lookup: CDR1 DFQATT, CDR2 SNEGSKA (reference sequence). V lost 0 bases and J 5 bases, leaving 13 bases between the germline ends. The CDR3 is 14 amino acids. The CDR3 region has the DNA TGCAGTGCTAGAGATGTAAGGTCAGATGAGACCCAGTACTTC. Protein: CSARDVRSDETQYF.

This clonotype was counted at least ten times. The chain combines TRBV29-1 with TRBJ2-2, with D perhaps TRBD1 (7 bases). Trimming shortened V by 7 bases and J by 0 bases, and 15 bases separated the two germline ends. Germline values: CDR1 SQVTM, CDR2 ANQGSEA. The CDR3 consists of 15 residues. The CDR3 loop reads CSAIQGGANTGELFF. In DNA, the CDR3 is TGCAGCGCCATCCAGGGGGGCGCGAACACCGGGGAGCTGTTTTTT.

This clonotype was detected ten times or more. V and J are TRBV4-2 and TRBJ2-7; D is uncertain. V gave up 0 bases and J gave up 3 bases, with 6 bases separating them. From germline, CDR1 is LGHNA and CDR2 YNFKEQ. This CDR3 has 13 residues. The CDR3 here is CASSQEYSYEQYF. Here the CDR3 DNA reads TGTGCCAGCAGCCAAGAATACAGCTACGAGCAGTACTTC.

CDR3 DNA: TGCAGCGTAGCCGACAGGGGAGCCCCCCAAGAGACCCAGTACTTC. Translated, it gives CSVADRGAPQETQYF. The V and J genes are TRBV29-1 and TRBJ2-5; 8 bases agree with TRBD1. This CDR3 spans 15 amino acids. Losses at the gene ends were 6 bases for V and 1 base for J; bases not matched to a gene: 10. CDR1 and CDR2 (germline): SQVTM, ANQGSEA. The full variable domain, rest sourced from reference TRBV29-1 and TRBJ2-5, is SAVISQKPSRDICQRGTSLTIQCQVDSQVTMMFWYRQQPGQSLTLIATANQGSEATYESGFVIDKFPISRPNLTFSTLTVSNMSPEDSSIYLCSVADRGAPQETQYFGPGTRLLVL.

This clonotype was seen ten or more times. The rearrangement uses TRBV9 and TRBJ2-3, with unresolved D. V dropped 0 bases and J dropped 7 bases, with 12 bases sitting between them. The germline V gene encodes CDR1 SGDLS and CDR2 YYNGEE. There are 14 residues in the CDR3. The CDR3 here is CASSVEPAPNTQYF. The CDR3 nucleotides read TGTGCCAGCAGCGTAGAACCGGCCCCCAATACGCAGTATTTT.

A word on this clonotype: One base away lies a much larger clone, so this may be a sequencing read error. V usage is TRBV11-2 and J usage is TRBJ2-3; D gene ambiguous. CDR1 and CDR2 from the germline V gene are SGHAT and FQNNGV. The CDR3 is made up of 14 amino acids. CDR3 region: CASGLGRTTDTQYF. The CDR3 DNA reads as TGTGCCAGCGGCTTAGGCCGAACCACAGATACGCAGTATTTT.

About this clonotype itself: Mismatch with germline at one junction end may stem from a read error. This rearrangement joins TRBV7-8 to TRBJ2-2; D is possibly TRBD2 (7 bases). The CDR3 is made up of 16 amino acids. Per germline, CDR1 SGHVS and CDR2 FQNEAQ. CDR3 sequence (DNA): TGTGCCAGCAGCTTAGCATACAGGGTCAACACCGGGGGGCTGATTTTT. This encodes CASSLAYRVNTGGLIF.

This clonotype was counted at least ten times. The V gene is TRBV19, the J gene TRBJ2-4, with a possible D match to TRBD2 (6 bases). Trimming removed 7 bases from V and 3 bases from J, with 13 bases in between. Germline V gene sequence: CDR1 LNHDA, CDR2 SQIVND (reference sequence). CDR3 length: 14 residues. CDR3 in DNA: TGTGCCAGTAACGCGGGACTGGGCAAAAACATTCAGTACTTC. It encodes CASNAGLGKNIQYF.

At least ten counts were recorded for this clonotype. The genes are TRBV5-1 and TRBJ2-5, with 7 bases fitting TRBD1. J lost 6 bases, V lost 4 bases, and 12 bases had no gene match. The CDR3 has 15 residues. From germline, CDR1 is SGHRS and CDR2 YFSETQ. This CDR3 reads CASSPEDRSGKTQYF. DNA of the CDR3: TGCGCCAGCAGCCCAGAGGACAGGTCCGGAAAGACCCAGTACTTC.

This clonotype has ten or more counts. The rearrangement uses TRBV19 and TRBJ2-1, with D perhaps matching TRBD2 (5 bases). CDR3 length equals 15 residues. Trimming left V 5 bases short and J 1 base short, with 12 bases between. Germline V gives CDR1 LNHDA, CDR2 SQIVND (reference sequence). The CDR3 loop reads CASSVQRGSYNEQFF. The CDR3 bases are TGTGCCAGTAGTGTCCAACGGGGTTCCTACAATGAGCAGTTCTTC.

In this sample, this clonotype turned up many times. J is TRBJ2-3 and V is TRBV20-1, with TRBD2 identical over 13 bases. From germline, CDR1 is DFQATT and CDR2 SNEGSKA (reference sequence). There are 15 residues in the CDR3. The ends lost 1 base at V and 7 bases at J; junction bases unmatched: 5. This CDR3 is CSARAGTSGENTQYF. In nucleotides, the CDR3 is TGCAGTGCTAGAGCTGGGACTAGCGGGGAGAATACGCAGTATTTT.